The next 8 T cell receptor beta chains were all read from a single sample in a study of preoperative IRX-2 immunotherapy in early breast cancer. Some clones are missing from TCRdb's copy, which holds only in-frame ones; the method was immunoSEQ multiplex PCR. The sample has 25,000 or so clones, 75% to 90% seen once. The treatment here: preoperative locoregional IRX-2 cytokine immunotherapy. Specimen: tumor tissue, collected after IRX-2 immunotherapy. These receptors were obtained from a human donor with breast cancer.

This clone came up a few times. The rearrangement uses TRBV7-9 and TRBJ2-2, with 9 bases fitting TRBD2. J was trimmed by 3 bases and V by 5 bases; bases with no gene match: 4. CDR1 is SEHNR, CDR2 FQNEAQ, per germline (reference sequence). The CDR3 has 15 residues. The CDR3: CASSAGGRDTGELFF. CDR3 nucleotide sequence: TGTGCCAGCAGCGCGGGGGGGCGAGACACCGGGGAGCTGTTTTTT. Using reference TRBV7-9 and TRBJ2-2 for the parts outside the CDR3, the full variable domain is DTGVSQNPRHKITKRGQNVTFRCDPISEHNRLYWYRQTLGQGPEFLTYFQNEAQLEKSRLLSDRFSAERPKGSFSTLEIQRTEQGDSAMYLCASSAGGRDTGELFFGEGSRLTVL.

In regard to this clone: Other DNA sequences in the sample encode the same CDR3. V usage is TRBV9 and J usage is TRBJ2-3; 11 bases are shared with TRBD2. CDR1 SGDLS and CDR2 YYNGEE come from the germline V gene. Trimming cost V 2 bases and J 4 bases; bases outside gene matches: 3. This CDR3 is 15 amino acids long. DNA for the CDR3: TGTGCCAGCAGCGTTAGCGGGAGGGGGGCAGATACGCAGTATTTT. Its protein is CASSVSGRGADTQYF.

The rearrangement uses TRBV18 and TRBJ2-7; perhaps D is TRBD1 or TRBD2 (5 bases each). The CDR3 is 13 residues long. Deletions cut 6 bases from V and 0 bases from J, with 9 bases between. Germline V lookup: CDR1 KGHSH, CDR2 LQKENI. The CDR3 coding sequence is TGTGCCAGCTCCACCGGGACCTCCTACGAGCAGTACTTC. Protein sequence: CASSTGTSYEQYF.

The chain combines TRBV7-9 with TRBJ2-5; D possibly corresponds to TRBD1 (7 bases). Germline assignment: CDR1 SEHNR and CDR2 FQNEAQ (reference sequence). The V end was cut by 5 bases, the J end by 5 bases, with 15 bases between. CDR3 size: 14 residues. This CDR3 reads CASSAGQSKETQYF. Here the CDR3 DNA reads TGTGCCAGCAGCGCGGGACAGTCAAAGGAGACCCAGTACTTC. The full variable domain, rest sourced from reference TRBV7-9 and TRBJ2-5, is DTGVSQNPRHKITKRGQNVTFRCDPISEHNRLYWYRQTLGQGPEFLTYFQNEAQLEKSRLLSDRFSAERPKGSFSTLEIQRTEQGDSAMYLCASSAGQSKETQYFGPGTRLLVL.

The chain is built from TRBV5-6 and TRBJ1-2, with 7 bases fitting TRBD1. J was trimmed by 1 base and V by 2 bases; bases with no gene match: 5. Germline V CDR1 and CDR2: SGHDT, YYEEEE. This CDR3 is built from 15 residues. CDR3 DNA: TGTGCCAGCAGCTTCGGACAGGAGTTTAACTATGGCTACACCTTC. Amino acids: CASSFGQEFNYGYTF.

The rearrangement joins TRBV25-1 to TRBJ2-5, with D possibly being TRBD1 (5 bases). This CDR3 is built from 14 residues. Germline lookup yields CDR1 MGHDK and CDR2 SYGVNS. Trimming left V 3 bases short and J 6 bases short, with 14 bases between. Here the CDR3 DNA reads TGTGCCAGCAGTGATGCCAGGGTATCAAAGACCCAGTACTTC. It codes for CASSDARVSKTQYF.

The table lists this clone with a few counts. The gene calls are TRBV28 and TRBJ2-2, with D unresolved. The CDR3 runs 14 residues. Between the trimmed V and J ends, which lost 2 bases and 1 base, there was a span of 5 bases. Germline CDR1 is MDHEN and CDR2 is SYDVKM. The CDR3 sequence is CASSLAQNTGELFF. Here the CDR3 DNA reads TGTGCCAGCAGTTTAGCGCAGAACACCGGGGAGCTGTTTTTT. Full variable domain (outside the CDR3, taken from reference TRBV28 and TRBJ2-2): DVKVTQSSRYLVKRTGEKVFLECVQDMDHENMFWYRQDPGLGLRLIYFSYDVKMKEKGDIPEGYSVSREKKERFSLILESASTNQTSMYLCASSLAQNTGELFFGEGSRLTVL.

For the CDR3, the DNA is TGTGCCAGCAGCCCTAAGGTCACAAAAGTGGGAAGATACGAGCAGTACTTC. It translates to CASSPKVTKVGRYEQYF. The chain carries TRBV5-7 and TRBJ2-7, with D unclear. TRBV5-7 is marked as an open reading frame, function uncertain. Trimming cost V 4 bases and J 4 bases, with 24 bases left between them. This CDR3 contains 17 residues.